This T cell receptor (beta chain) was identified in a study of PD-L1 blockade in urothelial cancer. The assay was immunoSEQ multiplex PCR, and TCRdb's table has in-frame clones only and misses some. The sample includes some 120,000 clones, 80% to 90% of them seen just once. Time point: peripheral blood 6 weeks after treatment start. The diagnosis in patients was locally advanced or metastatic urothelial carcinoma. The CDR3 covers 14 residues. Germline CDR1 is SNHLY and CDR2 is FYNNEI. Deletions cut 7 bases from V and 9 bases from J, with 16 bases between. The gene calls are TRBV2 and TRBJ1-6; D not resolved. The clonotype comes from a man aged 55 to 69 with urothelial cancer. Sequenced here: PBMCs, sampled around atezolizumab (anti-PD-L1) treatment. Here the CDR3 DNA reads TGTGCCAGCACCGGGAGCGCCGTCGCTTCACCCCTCCACTTT. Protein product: CASTGSAVASPLHF.